A single sample gave rise to the 9 T cell receptor beta chains below, sequenced in a study of shared clonotypes between healthy human individuals. Sequencing was performed with immunoSEQ multiplex PCR; in TCRdb, only in-frame clones are kept and a portion is missing. The sample yields over 2 million clones, roughly 94% seen once. Material for sequencing was naive CD4+ T cells sorted from blood. Subset reported: CD45RA+ positively selected. The receptor source for this set is a man aged 18-30 years in good health.

This chain joins TRBV30 and TRBJ2-7; 8 nucleotides match TRBD1. The CDR3 loop spans 14 amino acids. V dropped 3 bases and J dropped 4; count of bases not matched to a gene: 8. Germline CDR1 reads GTSNPN; CDR2 reads SVGIG (reference sequence). The CDR3 DNA follows: TGTGCCTGGAGGAGGACAGGGTTTTTATACGAGCAGTACTTC. It is translated as CAWRRTGFLYEQYF. Looking up the rest from reference TRBV30 and TRBJ2-7 gives the full variable domain: SQTIHQWPATLVQPVGSPLSLECTVEGTSNPNLYWYRQAAGRGLQLLFYSVGIGQISSEVPQNLSASRPQDRQFILSSKKLLLSDSGFYLCAWRRTGFLYEQYFGPGTRLTVT.

The chain uses TRBV2 and TRBJ1-5; D remains ambiguous. The CDR3 spans 15 residues. Germline CDR1 SNHLY, CDR2 FYNNEI. Trimming cost V 8 bases and J 0 bases, with 14 bases left between them. The CDR3 bases are TGTGCCAGCGCAACAGAGGGTGATAGCAATCAGCCCCAGCATTTT. It specifies CASATEGDSNQPQHF. The variable domain in full, with the rest retrieved from reference TRBV2 and TRBJ1-5, is EPEVTQTPSHQVTQMGQEVILRCVPISNHLYFYWYRQILGQKVEFLVSFYNNEISEKSEIFDDQFSVERPDGSNFTLKIRSTKLEDSAMYFCASATEGDSNQPQHFGDGTRLSIL.

The chain combines TRBV4-1 with TRBJ2-5, with TRBD2 matching 7 bases. V trimming: 7 bases; J trimming: 5 bases; junction bases outside the gene matches: 16. CDR1 is MGHRA, CDR2 YSYEKL, per germline. The CDR3 runs 16 residues. The CDR3 DNA reads as TGCGCCAGCACCCGGCGGGAGACACCCGGAGGGGAGACCCAGTACTTC. Its protein product is CASTRRETPGGETQYF.

This clone was observed once. The chain combines TRBV5-1 with TRBJ1-1; D is unclear. Trimming shortened V by 0 bases and J by 0 bases, and 12 bases separated the two germline ends. There are 16 residues in the CDR3. The germline V gene encodes CDR1 SGHRS and CDR2 YFSETQ. The chain's CDR3 is CASSLGWNTMNTEAFF. CDR3 sequence (DNA): TGCGCCAGCAGCTTGGGGTGGAATACAATGAACACTGAAGCTTTCTTT.

The rearrangement uses TRBV9 and TRBJ2-1, with D possibly matching TRBD2 (5 bases). The CDR3 is 16 amino acids. Per the germline V gene, CDR1 is SGDLS and CDR2 is YYNGEE. V was clipped by 0 bases and J by 7 bases, with 17 bases between them. The CDR3 loop reads CASSVAGGLGANEQFF. CDR3 sequence (DNA): TGTGCCAGCAGCGTAGCCGGAGGTTTGGGTGCGAATGAGCAGTTCTTC.

The chain is built from TRBV30 and TRBJ1-1; D is unresolved. Germline-derived CDR1 and CDR2 are GTSNPN and SVGIG (reference sequence). This CDR3 has 13 residues. V was pared by 2 bases and J by 1 base, with 8 bases between. CDR3 in amino acids: CAWSLSPNTEAFF. The CDR3 DNA is TGTGCCTGGAGTCTTTCTCCGAACACTGAAGCTTTCTTT.

The rearrangement links TRBV10-1 to TRBJ2-3, with 9 bases identical to TRBD2. The V segment lost 0 bases and the J segment 0 bases; nucleotides outside the gene matches: 4. The CDR3 has 17 residues. CDR1 and CDR2 (germline): WNHNN, SYGVQD (reference sequence). CDR3 loop: CASSESVSGSSTDTQYF. The CDR3 DNA follows: TGCGCCAGCAGTGAGTCAGTTAGCGGGAGCAGCACAGATACGCAGTATTTT.

The V and J genes are TRBV9 and TRBJ1-2; the D gene is possibly TRBD1 (6 bases). V lost 1 base and J lost 6, with 10 bases in between. From germline, CDR1 is SGDLS and CDR2 YYNGEE. The CDR3 loop spans 13 amino acids. The CDR3 sequence: CASSVSRDNGYTF. The CDR3 bases are TGTGCCAGCAGCGTAAGCAGGGACAATGGCTACACCTTC. The variable domain in full, completed from reference TRBV9 and TRBJ1-2, reads DSGVTQTPKHLITATGQRVTLRCSPRSGDLSVYWYQQSLDQGLQFLIQYYNGEERAKGNILERFSAQQFPDLHSELNLSSLELGDSALYFCASSVSRDNGYTFGSGTRLTVV.

CDR3 nucleotide sequence: TGTGCCAGTAGTTGGGAGGCCAGAGGGGGCACCGGGGAGCTGTTTTTT. Its translation is CASSWEARGGTGELFF. The chain recombines TRBV19 with TRBJ2-2; D may correspond to TRBD1 or TRBD2 (6 bases each). The V gene lost 5 bases and the J gene lost 4 bases, with 17 bases spanning the gap. The CDR3 has 16 residues. The V gene's germline CDR1 is LNHDA and CDR2 SQIVND (reference sequence).